This section outlines one TCR beta chain sequence together with its context. Antigen unknown. Germline V gives CDR1 SSHAT, CDR2 FNYEAQ (reference sequence). The V and J ends lost 2 bases and 0 bases respectively, with 7 bases between them. The CDR3 consists of 14 residues. The assay was immunoSEQ multiplex PCR, and TCRdb's table has in-frame clones only and misses some. The sample has 25,000 to 35,000 clones; 80% are singletons. The source of the sample is a study of early stage breast cancer tumors. Looking at the study overall: About 80% of the 16 invasive tumors were ER+, PR+ and HER2-. Among some 12 ER+/PR+/HER2- tumors, eight were ductal, four lobular.

Points from the study as a whole: Enriched TCRB sequences shared across patients were mostly commonly generated sequences.

The sequenced sample consisted of blood. This chain joins TRBV7-7 and TRBJ2-5; D might be TRBD2 (5 bases). The TCR was taken from a person in their 60s with breast cancer. The CDR3: CASSLTADQETQYF. In DNA, the CDR3 is TGTGCCAGCAGCTTAACAGCGGACCAAGAGACCCAGTACTTC.